Presented here are 16 T cell receptor beta chains from one specimen sequenced in a study of blood T cell repertoires in COVID-19. TCRdb keeps only in-frame clones here, not all; method: immunoSEQ multiplex PCR. The table lists about 14,000 clones, around 90% of them singletons. The specimen sequenced was peripheral blood. These receptors all stem from a human donor in a cohort sampled during active COVID-19.

The table lists this clone with a count of one. CDR3 in amino acids: CASSGGDTQYF. CDR3 DNA sequence: TGCGCCAGCAGTGGCGGGGATACGCAGTATTTT. The rearrangement uses TRBV10-2 and TRBJ2-3, with a weak D call TRBD2 (5 bases). Germline CDR1 and CDR2: WSHSY and SAAADI. This CDR3 is 11 amino acids long. The V and J ends lost 4 bases and 6 bases respectively, with 5 bases between them.

The genes are TRBV30 and TRBJ2-5, with D possibly TRBD2 on 5 matching bases. The CDR3 has 12 residues. V dropped 3 bases and J dropped 1 base, with 6 bases sitting between them. Germline assignment: CDR1 GTSNPN and CDR2 SVGIG (reference sequence). Here the CDR3 DNA reads TGTGCCTGGAGGGGGAGCCAAGAGACCCAGTACTTC. It encodes CAWRGSQETQYF.

The chain is built from TRBV5-4 and TRBJ2-7; 11 nucleotides align to TRBD1. Germline values: CDR1 SGHNT, CDR2 YYREEE (reference sequence). Germline trimming cut 2 bases from V and 6 bases from J; bases unmatched to any gene: 7. This CDR3 is 15 amino acids long. In DNA, the CDR3 is TGTGCCAGCAGCTTTGGAGTGGGACAGGGGGGCGAGCAGTACTTC. It codes for CASSFGVGQGGEQYF.

Only a few counts were recorded for this clone. V and J are TRBV11-2 and TRBJ2-2, with 9 bases matching TRBD1. Germline V gene data show CDR1 as SGHAT and CDR2 as FQNNGV. With V trimmed by 0 bases and J by 4 bases, 15 bases remained unmatched. The CDR3 consists of 20 residues. CDR3 protein: CASSLDRQGGTLYTTGELFF. The DNA for the CDR3 is TGTGCCAGCAGCTTAGATCGACAGGGGGGGACCCTCTATACCACCGGGGAGCTGTTTTTT.

The CDR3 is CASSLGMAGAPEYF. CDR3 DNA: TGCGCCAGCAGCTTGGGAATGGCCGGAGCGCCGGAGTACTTC. This chain joins TRBV5-1 and TRBJ2-4; D not resolved. The CDR3 runs 14 residues. Germline V gives CDR1 SGHRS, CDR2 YFSETQ. Between the trimmed V and J ends, which lost 0 bases and 14 bases, there was a span of 18 bases.

The chain has TRBV5-1 and TRBJ1-6, with 8 bases identical to TRBD1. Germline-derived CDR1 and CDR2 are SGHRS and YFSETQ. The CDR3 consists of 14 residues. The V segment lost 7 bases and the J segment 5 bases; nucleotides outside the gene matches: 5. CDR3 nucleotides: TGCGCCAGCCATCAGGGGGCAAATAATTCACCCCTCCACTTT. Translation gives CASHQGANNSPLHF.

This clone was counted only a few times. This CDR3 is CASSQGGTEHQPQHF. CDR3 DNA sequence: TGTGCCAGCAGCCAAGGTGGGACAGAGCATCAGCCCCAGCATTTT. The J gene is TRBJ1-5, the V gene TRBV3-1 (or the pseudogene TRBV3-2); 7 bases line up with TRBD1. The germline CDR1 and CDR2 sequences are LGHDT and YNNKEL (reference sequence). CDR3 size: 15 residues. The junction had 5 bases not matched to a gene; V was cut back by 1 base and J by 5 bases.

The chain combines TRBV27 with TRBJ2-1, with unresolved D. Deletions cut 0 bases from V and 0 bases from J, with 6 bases between. Germline CDR1 and CDR2: MNHEY and SMNVEV (reference sequence). The CDR3 runs 15 residues. CDR3 residues: CASSLSHSSYNEQFF. CDR3 DNA sequence: TGTGCCAGCAGTTTATCCCACAGCTCCTACAATGAGCAGTTCTTC.

The CDR3 region is CASSGAGTSYEQYF. The CDR3 region has the DNA TGCGCCAGCAGCGGGGCCGGGACTTCCTACGAGCAGTACTTC. The rearrangement joins TRBV5-1 to TRBJ2-7, with a possible D match to TRBD2 (6 bases). The V end was cut by 4 bases, the J end by 1 base, with 12 bases between. Germline lookup yields CDR1 SGHRS and CDR2 YFSETQ. The CDR3 runs to 14 residues.

V is TRBV5-1 and J is TRBJ1-1; D uncertain. The CDR3 is 15 residues long. The germline gives CDR1 SGHRS, CDR2 YFSETQ. V lost 4 bases to trimming and J lost 1 base, with 14 bases between them. DNA of the CDR3: TGCGCCAGCAGCCCAAACGCCAGAAAGAACACTGAAGCTTTCTTT. The encoded protein is CASSPNARKNTEAFF.

The rearrangement uses TRBV9 and TRBJ2-7; 8 bases align to TRBD2. Germline loops: CDR1 SGDLS, CDR2 YYNGEE. V shed 0 bases and J 5 bases; nucleotides not matched to a gene: 10. CDR3 length: 16 amino acids. CDR3 protein: CASSVAGGNHLDEQYF. For the CDR3, the DNA is TGTGCCAGCAGCGTAGCGGGGGGGAACCACCTCGACGAGCAGTACTTC.

The chain has TRBV6-5 and TRBJ1-1, with D uncertain. The CDR3 length is 14 residues. V lost 6 bases and J 1 base, leaving 12 bases between the germline ends. The V gene's germline CDR1 is MNHEY and CDR2 SVGAGI. This CDR3 is CASSNLPGNTEAFF. CDR3 nucleotides: TGTGCCAGCAGCAACCTCCCAGGGAACACTGAAGCTTTCTTT.

The rearrangement uses TRBV2 and TRBJ1-2; no reliable D call. This CDR3 has 15 amino acids. The V end was cut by 2 bases, the J end by 2 bases, with 12 bases between. Germline V gene sequence: CDR1 SNHLY, CDR2 FYNNEI. This chain's CDR3 is CASSERETRNYGYTF. CDR3 DNA: TGTGCCAGCAGTGAACGCGAGACTCGAAACTATGGCTACACCTTC.

This clone was seen a single time. This chain uses TRBV18 with TRBJ1-1, with TRBD1 identical over 7 bases. Germline V gene lookup returns CDR1 KGHSH and CDR2 LQKENI. V was pared by 2 bases and J by 4 bases, with 4 bases of the junction left unmatched. The CDR3 extends over 14 amino acids. The CDR3 sequence is CASSPNRGGTEAFF. Here the CDR3 DNA reads TGTGCCAGCTCACCAAACAGGGGCGGCACTGAAGCTTTCTTT.

CDR3 nucleotide sequence: TGTGCCAGCAGTCCCCCTAGGGACAGGGGCATAGAGACCCAGTACTTC. Its translation: CASSPPRDRGIETQYF. This chain joins TRBV5-4 and TRBJ2-5; 10 bases line up with TRBD1. Germline V gene sequence: CDR1 SGHNT, CDR2 YYREEE (reference sequence). The CDR3 length is 16 residues. Trimming removed 5 bases from V and 4 bases from J; junction bases left unmatched: 11.

The chain combines TRBV30 with TRBJ1-2; no clear D gene. This CDR3 region has 13 residues. The V gene's germline CDR1 is GTSNPN and CDR2 SVGIG (reference sequence). V was cut by 1 base and J by 8 bases, with 14 bases left in between. This CDR3 is CAWSESGVVGYTF. CDR3 in DNA: TGTGCCTGGAGTGAATCCGGGGTAGTCGGCTACACCTTC. The whole variable domain, remainder taken from reference TRBV30 and TRBJ1-2, is SQTIHQWPATLVQPVGSPLSLECTVEGTSNPNLYWYRQAAGRGLQLLFYSVGIGQISSEVPQNLSASRPQDRQFILSSKKLLLSDSGFYLCAWSESGVVGYTFGSGTRLTVV.